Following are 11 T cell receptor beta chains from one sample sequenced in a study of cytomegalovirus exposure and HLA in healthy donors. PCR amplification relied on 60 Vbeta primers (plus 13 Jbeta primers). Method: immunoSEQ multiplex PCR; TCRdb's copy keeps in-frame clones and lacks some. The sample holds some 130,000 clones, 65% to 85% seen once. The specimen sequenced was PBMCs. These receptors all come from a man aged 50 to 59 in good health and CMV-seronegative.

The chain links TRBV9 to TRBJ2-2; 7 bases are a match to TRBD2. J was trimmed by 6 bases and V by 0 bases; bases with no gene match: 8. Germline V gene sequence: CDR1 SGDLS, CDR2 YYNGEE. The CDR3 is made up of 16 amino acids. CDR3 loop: CASSVGGRVLSGELFF. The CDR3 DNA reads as TGTGCCAGCAGCGTAGGAGGGAGGGTGCTGTCCGGGGAGCTGTTTTTT.

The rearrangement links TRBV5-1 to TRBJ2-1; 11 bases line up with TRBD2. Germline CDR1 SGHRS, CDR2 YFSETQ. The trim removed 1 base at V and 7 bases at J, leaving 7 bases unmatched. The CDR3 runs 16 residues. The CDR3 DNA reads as TGCGCCAGCAGCTTGTTGACTAGCGGGACGTGGAATGAGCAGTTCTTC. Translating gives CASSLLTSGTWNEQFF.

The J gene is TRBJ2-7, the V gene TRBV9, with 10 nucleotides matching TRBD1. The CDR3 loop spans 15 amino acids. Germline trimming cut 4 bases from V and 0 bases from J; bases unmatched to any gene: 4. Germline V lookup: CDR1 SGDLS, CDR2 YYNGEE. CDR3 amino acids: CASSRGQGSSYEQYF. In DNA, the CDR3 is TGTGCCAGCAGCCGGGGACAGGGGAGCTCCTACGAGCAGTACTTC.

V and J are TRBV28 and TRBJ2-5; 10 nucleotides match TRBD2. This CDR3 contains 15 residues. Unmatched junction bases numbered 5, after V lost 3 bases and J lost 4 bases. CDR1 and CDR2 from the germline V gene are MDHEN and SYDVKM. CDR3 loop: CASSLNLAGVETQYF. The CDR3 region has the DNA TGTGCCAGCAGTTTGAATCTAGCGGGAGTAGAGACCCAGTACTTC.

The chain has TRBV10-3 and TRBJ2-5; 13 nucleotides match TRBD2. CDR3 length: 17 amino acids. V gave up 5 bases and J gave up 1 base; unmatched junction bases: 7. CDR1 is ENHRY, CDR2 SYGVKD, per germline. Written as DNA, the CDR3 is TGTGCCATCAGTACCGGGACTAGCGGGACCTTCCAAGAGACCCAGTACTTC. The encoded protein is CAISTGTSGTFQETQYF.

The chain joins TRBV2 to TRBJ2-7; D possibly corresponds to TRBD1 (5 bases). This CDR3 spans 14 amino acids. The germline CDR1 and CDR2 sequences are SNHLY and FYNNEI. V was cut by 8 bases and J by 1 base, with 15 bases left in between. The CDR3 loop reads CASRVQEPSYEQYF. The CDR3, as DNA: TGTGCCAGCCGCGTACAGGAGCCTTCCTACGAGCAGTACTTC.

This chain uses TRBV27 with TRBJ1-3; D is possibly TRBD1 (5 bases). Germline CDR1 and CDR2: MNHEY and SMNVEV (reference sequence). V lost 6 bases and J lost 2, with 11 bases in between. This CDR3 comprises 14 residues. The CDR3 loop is CASRKGSPGNTIYF. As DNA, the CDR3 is TGTGCCAGCAGGAAGGGGTCTCCTGGAAACACCATATATTTT.

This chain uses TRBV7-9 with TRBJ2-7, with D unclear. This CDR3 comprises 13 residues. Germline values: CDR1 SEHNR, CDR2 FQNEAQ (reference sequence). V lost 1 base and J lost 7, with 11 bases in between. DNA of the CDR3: TGTGCCAGCAGCTTAGACGAGGTTGCTGAGCAGTACTTC. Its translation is CASSLDEVAEQYF.

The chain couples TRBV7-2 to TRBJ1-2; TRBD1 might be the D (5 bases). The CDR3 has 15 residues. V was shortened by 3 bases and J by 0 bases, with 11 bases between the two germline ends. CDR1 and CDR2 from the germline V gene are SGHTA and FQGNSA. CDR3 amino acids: CASSLFGQANYGYTF. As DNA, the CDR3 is TGTGCCAGCAGCTTGTTCGGACAAGCTAACTATGGCTACACCTTC.

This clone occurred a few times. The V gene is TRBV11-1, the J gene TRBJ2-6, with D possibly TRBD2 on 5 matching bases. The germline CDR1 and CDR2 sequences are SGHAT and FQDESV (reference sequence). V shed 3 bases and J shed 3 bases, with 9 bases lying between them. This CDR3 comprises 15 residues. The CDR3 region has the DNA TGTGCCAGCAGCTTCCTCGGGGATGGGGCCAACGTCCTGACTTTC. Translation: CASSFLGDGANVLTF.

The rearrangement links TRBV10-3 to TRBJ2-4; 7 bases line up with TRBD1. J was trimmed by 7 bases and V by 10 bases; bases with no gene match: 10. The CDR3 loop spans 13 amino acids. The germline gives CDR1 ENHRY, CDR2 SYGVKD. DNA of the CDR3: TGTGCCAGTTCCGGGACAGCAGTCAACATTCAGTACTTC. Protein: CASSGTAVNIQYF.